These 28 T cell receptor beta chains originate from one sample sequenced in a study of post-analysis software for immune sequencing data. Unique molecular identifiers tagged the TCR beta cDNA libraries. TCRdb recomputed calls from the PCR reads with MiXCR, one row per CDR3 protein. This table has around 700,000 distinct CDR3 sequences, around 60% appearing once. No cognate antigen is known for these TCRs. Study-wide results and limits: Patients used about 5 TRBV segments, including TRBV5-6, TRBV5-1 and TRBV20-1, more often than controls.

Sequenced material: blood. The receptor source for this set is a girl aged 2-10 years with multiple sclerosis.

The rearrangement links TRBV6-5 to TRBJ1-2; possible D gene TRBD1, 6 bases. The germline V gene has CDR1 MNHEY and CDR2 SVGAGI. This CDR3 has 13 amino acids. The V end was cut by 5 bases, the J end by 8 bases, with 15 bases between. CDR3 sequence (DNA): TGTGCCAGCAGTAAACAGGGAGGGAGCGGCTACACCTTC. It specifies CASSKQGGSGYTF.

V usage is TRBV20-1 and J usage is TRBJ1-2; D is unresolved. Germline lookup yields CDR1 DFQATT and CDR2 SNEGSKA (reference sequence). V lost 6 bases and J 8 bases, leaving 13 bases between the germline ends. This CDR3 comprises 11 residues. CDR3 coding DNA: TGCAGTGCCCCCGCCAGGTGGGGCTACACCTTC. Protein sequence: CSAPARWGYTF.

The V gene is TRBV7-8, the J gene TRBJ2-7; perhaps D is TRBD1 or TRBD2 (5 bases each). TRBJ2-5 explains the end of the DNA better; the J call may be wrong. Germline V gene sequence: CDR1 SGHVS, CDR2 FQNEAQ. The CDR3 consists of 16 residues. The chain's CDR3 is CASSLASGTGQETQYF. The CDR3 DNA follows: TGTGCCAGCAGCTTAGCGTCCGGGACCGGGCAAGAGACCCAGTACTTC.

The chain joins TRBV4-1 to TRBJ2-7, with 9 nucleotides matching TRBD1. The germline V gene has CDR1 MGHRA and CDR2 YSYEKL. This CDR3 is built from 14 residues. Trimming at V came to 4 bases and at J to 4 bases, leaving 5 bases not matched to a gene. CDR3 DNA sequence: TGCGCCAGCAGCCCCCGACAGGGGGAATACGAGCAGTACTTC. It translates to CASSPRQGEYEQYF.

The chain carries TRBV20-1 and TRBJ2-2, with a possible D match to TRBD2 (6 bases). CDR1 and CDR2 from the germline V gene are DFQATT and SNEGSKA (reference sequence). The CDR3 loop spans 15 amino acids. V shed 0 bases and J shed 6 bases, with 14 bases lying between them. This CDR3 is CSARDRASVPGELFF. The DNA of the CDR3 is TGCAGTGCTAGAGATCGGGCTAGCGTCCCCGGGGAGCTGTTTTTT.

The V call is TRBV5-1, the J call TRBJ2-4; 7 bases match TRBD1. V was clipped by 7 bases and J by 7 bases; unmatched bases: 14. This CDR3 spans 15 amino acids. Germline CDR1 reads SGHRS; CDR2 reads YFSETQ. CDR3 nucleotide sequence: TGCGCCAGCCGAGAGGGGGCGAGTAAGGCGAACATTCAGTACTTC. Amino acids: CASREGASKANIQYF.

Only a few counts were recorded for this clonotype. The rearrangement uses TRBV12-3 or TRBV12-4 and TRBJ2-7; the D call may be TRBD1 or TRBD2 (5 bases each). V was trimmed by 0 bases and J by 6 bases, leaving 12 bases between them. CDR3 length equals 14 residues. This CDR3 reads CASSLAGGAGEQYF. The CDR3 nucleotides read TGTGCCAGCAGTTTAGCTGGGGGAGCTGGCGAGCAGTACTTC.

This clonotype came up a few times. This chain's CDR3 is CASSLLGVYNEQFF. CDR3 DNA sequence: TGTGCCAGCAGCTTGTTAGGGGTCTACAATGAGCAGTTCTTC. This rearrangement joins TRBV7-9 to TRBJ2-1; D might be TRBD1 (5 bases). Germline V lookup: CDR1 SEHNR, CDR2 FQNEAQ (reference sequence). CDR3 length: 14 residues. V lost 3 bases and J lost 3, with 9 bases in between.

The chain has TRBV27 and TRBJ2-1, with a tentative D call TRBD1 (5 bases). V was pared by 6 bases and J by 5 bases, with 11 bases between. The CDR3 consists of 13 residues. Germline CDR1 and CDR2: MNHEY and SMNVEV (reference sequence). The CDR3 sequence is CASSYQGNNEQFF. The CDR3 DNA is TGTGCCAGCAGCTATCAGGGAAACAATGAGCAGTTCTTC.

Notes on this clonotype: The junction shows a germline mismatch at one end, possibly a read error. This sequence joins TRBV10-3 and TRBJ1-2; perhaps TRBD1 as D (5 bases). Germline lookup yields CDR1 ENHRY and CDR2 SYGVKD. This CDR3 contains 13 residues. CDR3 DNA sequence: TGTGCCACCTCATTACAGGATAACTACGGCTACACCTTC. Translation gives CATSLQDNYGYTF.

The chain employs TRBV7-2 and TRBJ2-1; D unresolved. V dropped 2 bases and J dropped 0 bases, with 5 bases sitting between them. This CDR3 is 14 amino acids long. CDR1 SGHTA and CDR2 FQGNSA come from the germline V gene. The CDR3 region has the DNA TGTGCCAGCAGCTTAAGGGCCTCCTACAATGAGCAGTTCTTC. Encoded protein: CASSLRASYNEQFF.

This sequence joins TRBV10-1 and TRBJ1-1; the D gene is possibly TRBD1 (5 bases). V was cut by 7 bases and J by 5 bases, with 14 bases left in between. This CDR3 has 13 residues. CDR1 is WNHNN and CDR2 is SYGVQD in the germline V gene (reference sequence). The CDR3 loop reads CASKGPSRTEAFF. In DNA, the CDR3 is TGCGCCAGCAAGGGGCCTTCCCGGACTGAAGCTTTCTTT.

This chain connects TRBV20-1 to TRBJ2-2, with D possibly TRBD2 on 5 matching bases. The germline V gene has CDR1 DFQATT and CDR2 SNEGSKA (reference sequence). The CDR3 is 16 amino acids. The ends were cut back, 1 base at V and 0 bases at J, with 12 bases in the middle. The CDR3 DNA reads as TGCAGTGCTAGAGGGGCGCTAGCATCGAACACCGGGGAGCTGTTTTTT. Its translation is CSARGALASNTGELFF.

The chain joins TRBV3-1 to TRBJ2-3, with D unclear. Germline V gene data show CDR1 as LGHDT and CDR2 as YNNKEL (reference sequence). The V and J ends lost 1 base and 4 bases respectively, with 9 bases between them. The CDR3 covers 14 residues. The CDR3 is CASSQGGTSDTQYF. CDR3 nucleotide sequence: TGTGCCAGCAGCCAAGGGGGTACCTCAGATACGCAGTATTTT.

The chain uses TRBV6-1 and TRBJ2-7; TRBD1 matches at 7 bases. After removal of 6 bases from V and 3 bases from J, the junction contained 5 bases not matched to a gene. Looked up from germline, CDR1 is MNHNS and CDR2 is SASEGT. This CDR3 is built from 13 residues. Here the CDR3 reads CASRGTAVYEQYF. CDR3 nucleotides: TGTGCCAGCAGAGGGACAGCCGTCTACGAGCAGTACTTC.

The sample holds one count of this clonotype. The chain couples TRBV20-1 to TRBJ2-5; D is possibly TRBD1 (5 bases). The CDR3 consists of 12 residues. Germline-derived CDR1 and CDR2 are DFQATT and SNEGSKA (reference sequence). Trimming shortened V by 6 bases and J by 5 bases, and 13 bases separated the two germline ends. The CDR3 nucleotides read TGCAGTGCACGACAGCCCCAGGAGACCCAGTACTTC. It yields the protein CSARQPQETQYF.

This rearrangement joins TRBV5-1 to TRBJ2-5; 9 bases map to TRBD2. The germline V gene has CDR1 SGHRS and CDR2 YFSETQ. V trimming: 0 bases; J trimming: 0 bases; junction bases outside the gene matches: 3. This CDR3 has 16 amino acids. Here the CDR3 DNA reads TGCGCCAGCAGCTTGGTAGCTAGCGGGAACCAAGAGACCCAGTACTTC. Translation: CASSLVASGNQETQYF.

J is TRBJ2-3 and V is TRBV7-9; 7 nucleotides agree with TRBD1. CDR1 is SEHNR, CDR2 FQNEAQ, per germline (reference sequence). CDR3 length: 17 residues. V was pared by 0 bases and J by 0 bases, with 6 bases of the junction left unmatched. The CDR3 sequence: CASSLAETGTSTDTQYF. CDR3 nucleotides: TGTGCCAGCAGCTTAGCGGAGACAGGGACGAGCACAGATACGCAGTATTTT.

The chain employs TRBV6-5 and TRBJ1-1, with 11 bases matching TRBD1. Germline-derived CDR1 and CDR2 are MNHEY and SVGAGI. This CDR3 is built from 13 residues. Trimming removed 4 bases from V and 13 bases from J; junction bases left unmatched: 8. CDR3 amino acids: CASSWDRGVVGFF. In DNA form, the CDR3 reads TGTGCCAGCAGTTGGGACAGGGGGGTAGTGGGTTTCTTT.

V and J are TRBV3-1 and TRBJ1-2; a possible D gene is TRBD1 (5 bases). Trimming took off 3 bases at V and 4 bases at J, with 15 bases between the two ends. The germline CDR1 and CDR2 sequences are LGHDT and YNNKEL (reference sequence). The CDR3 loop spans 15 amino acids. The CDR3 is CASSQESGGGYGYTF. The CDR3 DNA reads TGTGCCAGCAGCCAGGAGTCCGGTGGGGGCTATGGCTACACCTTC.

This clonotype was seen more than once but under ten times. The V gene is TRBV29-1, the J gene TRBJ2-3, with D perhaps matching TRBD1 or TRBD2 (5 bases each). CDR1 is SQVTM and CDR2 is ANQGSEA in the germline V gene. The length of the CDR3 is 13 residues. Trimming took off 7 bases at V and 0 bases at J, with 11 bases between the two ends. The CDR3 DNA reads TGCAGCGCCGGGACGGAGAGCACAGATACGCAGTATTTT. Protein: CSAGTESTDTQYF.

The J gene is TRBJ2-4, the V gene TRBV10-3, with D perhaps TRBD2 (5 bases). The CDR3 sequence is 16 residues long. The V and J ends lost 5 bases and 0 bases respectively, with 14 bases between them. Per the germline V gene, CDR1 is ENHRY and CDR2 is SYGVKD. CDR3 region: CAISFEGSLAKNIQYF. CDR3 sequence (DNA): TGTGCCATCAGTTTTGAGGGCAGCCTAGCCAAAAACATTCAGTACTTC.

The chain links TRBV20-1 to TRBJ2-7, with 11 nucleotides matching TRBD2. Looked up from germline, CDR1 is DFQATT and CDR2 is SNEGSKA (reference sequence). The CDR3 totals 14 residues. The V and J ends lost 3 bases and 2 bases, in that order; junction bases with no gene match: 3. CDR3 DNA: TGCAGTGCTAGTGGGACTAGCGGAGCCTACGAGCAGTACTTC. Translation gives CSASGTSGAYEQYF.

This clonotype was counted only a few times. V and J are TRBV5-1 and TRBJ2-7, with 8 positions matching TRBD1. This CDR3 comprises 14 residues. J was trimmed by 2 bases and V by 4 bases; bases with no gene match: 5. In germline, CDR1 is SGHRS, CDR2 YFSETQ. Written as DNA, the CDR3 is TGCGCCAGCAGCCCGGGACAGGCCCCCTACGAGCAGTACTTC. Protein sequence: CASSPGQAPYEQYF.

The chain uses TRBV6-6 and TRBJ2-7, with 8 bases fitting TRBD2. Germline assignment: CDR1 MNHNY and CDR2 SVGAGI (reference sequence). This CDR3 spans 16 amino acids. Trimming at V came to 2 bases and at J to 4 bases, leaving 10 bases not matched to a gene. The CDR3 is CASSYRAGAAKYEQYF. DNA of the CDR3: TGTGCCAGCAGTTACCGAGCGGGGGCTGCTAAGTACGAGCAGTACTTC.

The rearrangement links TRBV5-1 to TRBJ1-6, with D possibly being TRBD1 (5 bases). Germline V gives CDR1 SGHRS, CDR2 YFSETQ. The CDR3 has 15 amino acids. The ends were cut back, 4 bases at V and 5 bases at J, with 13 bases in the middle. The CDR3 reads CASSPGGGDNSPLHF. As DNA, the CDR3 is TGCGCCAGCAGCCCCGGGGGAGGAGATAATTCACCCCTCCACTTT.

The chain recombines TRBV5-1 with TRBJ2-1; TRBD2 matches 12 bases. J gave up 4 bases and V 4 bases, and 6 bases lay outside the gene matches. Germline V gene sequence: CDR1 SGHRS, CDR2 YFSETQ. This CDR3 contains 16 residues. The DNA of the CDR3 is TGCGCCAGCAGCACCGGACTAGCGGGATCATACAATGAGCAGTTCTTC. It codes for CASSTGLAGSYNEQFF. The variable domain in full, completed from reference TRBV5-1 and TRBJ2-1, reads KAGVTQTPRYLIKTRGQQVTLSCSPISGHRSVSWYQQTPGQGLQFLFEYFSETQRNKGNFPGRFSGRQFSNSRSEMNVSTLELGDSALYLCASSTGLAGSYNEQFFGPGTRLTVL.

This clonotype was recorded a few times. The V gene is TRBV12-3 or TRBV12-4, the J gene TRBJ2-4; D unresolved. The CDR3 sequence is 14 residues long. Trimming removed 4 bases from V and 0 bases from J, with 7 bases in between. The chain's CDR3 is CASSYQLAKNIQYF. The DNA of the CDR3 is TGTGCCAGCAGTTATCAACTAGCCAAAAACATTCAGTACTTC.